This T cell receptor (beta chain) was recorded in a study of blood T cell repertoires in COVID-19. At the level of the study: The United States, Italy and Spain were the sources of the acute and convalescent COVID-19 samples. From T cells, B-cell-depleted T cells, or PBMCs came the material, which was cDNA or gDNA.

Germline V lookup: CDR1 MNHEY, CDR2 SVGEGT. Trimming took 2 bases from V and 11 from J, leaving 10 bases between them. CDR3 length equals 12 residues. Original handling: Cell counts per sample came from amplifying reference gene primers. Assay: immunoSEQ multiplex PCR; the TCRdb copy retains only in-frame clones and omits some. V and J calls and clone size are those listed in that table; D and trimming were worked out from the DNA. Of tens of thousands of clones in the sample, about 90% are singletons; the top ten hold about 4.7%. This clone has a handful of counts. This TCR came from a human donor in a cohort sampled during active COVID-19. This chain links TRBV6-2 or TRBV6-3 with TRBJ1-5, with D hard to call. Source material: peripheral blood. For the CDR3, the DNA is TGTGCCAGCAGTTACCCCCTCCTGTCCCAGCATTTT. As protein: CASSYPLLSQHF.